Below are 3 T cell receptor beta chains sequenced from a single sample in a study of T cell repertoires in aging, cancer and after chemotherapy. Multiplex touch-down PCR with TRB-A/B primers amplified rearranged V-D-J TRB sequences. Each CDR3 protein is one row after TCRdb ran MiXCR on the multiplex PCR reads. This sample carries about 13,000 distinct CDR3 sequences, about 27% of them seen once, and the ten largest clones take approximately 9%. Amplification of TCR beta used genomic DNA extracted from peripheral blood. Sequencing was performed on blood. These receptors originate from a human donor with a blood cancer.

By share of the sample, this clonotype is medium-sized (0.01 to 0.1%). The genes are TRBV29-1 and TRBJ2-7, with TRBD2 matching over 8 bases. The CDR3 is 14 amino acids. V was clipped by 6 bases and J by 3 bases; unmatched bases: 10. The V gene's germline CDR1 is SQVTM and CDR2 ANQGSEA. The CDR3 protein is CSVTTGTSRYEQYF. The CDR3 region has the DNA TGCAGCGTGACCACCGGGACTAGTCGCTACGAGCAGTACTTC.

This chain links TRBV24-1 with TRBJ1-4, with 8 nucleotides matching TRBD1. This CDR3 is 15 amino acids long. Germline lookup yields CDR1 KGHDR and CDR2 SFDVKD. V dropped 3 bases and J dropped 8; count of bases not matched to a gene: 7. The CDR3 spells CATSDTGQGREKLFF. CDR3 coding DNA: TGTGCCACCAGTGATACTGGACAGGGTCGGGAAAAACTGTTTTTT.

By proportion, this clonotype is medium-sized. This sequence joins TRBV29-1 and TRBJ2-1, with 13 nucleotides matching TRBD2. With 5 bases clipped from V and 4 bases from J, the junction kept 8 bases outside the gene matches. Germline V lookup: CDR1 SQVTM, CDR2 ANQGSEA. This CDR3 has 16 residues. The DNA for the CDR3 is TGCAGCGTTTCTACGATGACTAGCGGGAGGTACAATGAGCAGTTCTTC. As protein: CSVSTMTSGRYNEQFF.